The sequence of this TCR beta chain was determined in a study of T cell responses to AZD1222 COVID-19 vaccine. In the case of this clone: What it recognizes is unknown.

Overall study results and limits: Repertoire collection took place solely once the T cell response had peaked. Reportedly, nearly half the spike-specific TCRs target unmutated variant regions.

The assay was immunoSEQ multiplex PCR, and TCRdb's table has in-frame clones only and misses some. This sample carries roughly 170,000 clones, just under 95% of them seen once, and the ten largest clones take over 0.8%. The CDR3 contains 15 residues. Here the sequenced sample was peripheral blood, taken on day 0 of AZD1222 vaccination. The chain employs TRBV21-1 and TRBJ1-4; the table assigns TRBD1, which was not confirmed against the DNA. TRBV21-1 is labeled a pseudogene. This receptor was taken from an adult in good health. The CDR3 coding sequence is TGTGCCAGCAGCACACAGGGAACAACTAATGAAAAACTGTTTTTT. Translated, it gives CASSTQGTTNEKLFF.